This entry lists 9 T cell receptor beta chains sequenced from one sample in a study of cytomegalovirus exposure and HLA in healthy donors. 13 Jbeta primers and 60 Vbeta primers were used for the PCR. Measured with immunoSEQ multiplex PCR; TCRdb has only the in-frame clones, and not every one. Of roughly 150,000 clones detected, 65% to 85% appear once; the ten largest clones hold 3% to 4.5%. Sequencing input: PBMCs. The receptors come from a male donor in good health and CMV-seronegative.

This chain connects TRBV4-1 to TRBJ2-5, with D perhaps matching TRBD2 (6 bases). Per germline, CDR1 MGHRA and CDR2 YSYEKL. The CDR3 has 15 amino acids. V was shortened by 3 bases and J by 1 base, with 12 bases between the two germline ends. For the CDR3, the DNA is TGCGCCAGCAGCCAGGGAGGACCGAGCCAAGAGACCCAGTACTTC. This encodes CASSQGGPSQETQYF.

The V call is TRBV6-1, the J call TRBJ1-1; 8 nucleotides agree with TRBD1. CDR1 is MNHNS and CDR2 is SASEGT in the germline V gene. The V gene end was trimmed by 5 bases and the J gene end by 0 bases; junction bases not matched to a gene: 5. There are 15 residues in the CDR3. CDR3 nucleotides: TGTGCCAGCAGTACCGGACAGGGCTTGAACACTGAAGCTTTCTTT. The encoded protein is CASSTGQGLNTEAFF.

The chain carries TRBV10-3 and TRBJ2-7; no reliable D call. The CDR3 is made up of 11 amino acids. Trimming took off 3 bases at V and 3 bases at J, with 3 bases between the two ends. Per the germline V gene, CDR1 is ENHRY and CDR2 is SYGVKD. CDR3 DNA: TGTGCCATCAGTGAACTCTACGAGCAGTACTTC. Encoded protein: CAISELYEQYF.

This clone was picked up a small number of times. The chain employs TRBV6-6 and TRBJ2-7; D is uncertain. V was cut by 0 bases and J by 4 bases, with 7 bases left in between. The CDR3 runs 13 residues. Germline assignment: CDR1 MNHNY and CDR2 SVGAGI (reference sequence). CDR3 loop: CASSYSAQYEQYF. The CDR3 nucleotides are TGTGCCAGCAGTTACTCAGCCCAATACGAGCAGTACTTC.

This clone was seen a few times. The gene calls are TRBV7-9 and TRBJ2-3; a possible D gene is TRBD1 (7 bases). Trimming cost V 5 bases and J 0 bases, with 24 bases left between them. Germline CDR1 reads SEHNR; CDR2 reads FQNEAQ (reference sequence). This CDR3 region has 19 residues. The CDR3 sequence: CASSGRGGRGEKSTDTQYF. The CDR3 nucleotides read TGTGCCAGCAGCGGGCGTGGAGGCAGGGGGGAGAAAAGCACAGATACGCAGTATTTT.

The V gene is TRBV6-6, the J gene TRBJ1-1; no clear D. Germline V gene lookup returns CDR1 MNHNY and CDR2 SVGAGI (reference sequence). V shed 0 bases and J shed 11 bases, with 13 bases lying between them. CDR3 length: 13 amino acids. CDR3 residues: CASSYSEANSAFF. Here the CDR3 DNA reads TGTGCCAGCAGTTACTCAGAAGCAAATAGCGCTTTCTTT.

This clone was counted between two and nine times. This sequence joins TRBV7-9 and TRBJ1-5; maybe TRBD1 (5 bases). V lost 1 base to trimming and J lost 0 bases, with 13 bases between them. The CDR3 runs 17 residues. Germline lookup yields CDR1 SEHNR and CDR2 FQNEAQ (reference sequence). The CDR3 region is CASSLVRATGSNQPQHF. CDR3 nucleotides: TGTGCCAGCAGCTTAGTCAGGGCGACGGGTAGCAATCAGCCCCAGCATTTT.

Written as DNA, the CDR3 is TGTGCCAGCAGCTTAGGTGGTTTAGAGAAGACCCAGTACTTC. Amino acid sequence: CASSLGGLEKTQYF. The chain recombines TRBV13 with TRBJ2-5, with D uncertain. V was clipped by 0 bases and J by 6 bases, with 11 bases between them. The CDR3 is made up of 14 amino acids. CDR1 is PRHDT, CDR2 FYEKMQ, per germline (reference sequence).

V is TRBV13 and J is TRBJ2-6; the D is unclear. V was clipped by 7 bases and J by 1 base, with 14 bases between them. CDR1 and CDR2 from the germline V gene are PRHDT and FYEKMQ (reference sequence). This CDR3 has 16 residues. CDR3 nucleotides: TGTGCCAGCACCCAACAATCCTTTTCTGGGGCCAACGTCCTGACTTTC. This translates into CASTQQSFSGANVLTF.